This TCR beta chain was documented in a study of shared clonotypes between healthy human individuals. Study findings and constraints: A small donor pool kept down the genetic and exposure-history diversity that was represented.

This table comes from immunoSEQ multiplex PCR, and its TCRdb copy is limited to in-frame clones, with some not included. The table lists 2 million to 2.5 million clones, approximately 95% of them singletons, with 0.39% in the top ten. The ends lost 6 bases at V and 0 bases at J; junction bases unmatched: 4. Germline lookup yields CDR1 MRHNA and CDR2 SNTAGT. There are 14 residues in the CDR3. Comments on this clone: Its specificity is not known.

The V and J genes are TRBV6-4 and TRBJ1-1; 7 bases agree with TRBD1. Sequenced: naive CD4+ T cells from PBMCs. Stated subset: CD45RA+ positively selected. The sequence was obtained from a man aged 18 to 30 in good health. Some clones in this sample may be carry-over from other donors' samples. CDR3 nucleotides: TGTGCCAGCAGAAGGACAGGAATGAACACTGAAGCTTTCTTT. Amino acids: CASRRTGMNTEAFF.